These 21 T cell receptor beta chains came from one sample sequenced in a study of post-analysis software for immune sequencing data. TCR beta cDNA libraries had unique molecular identifiers. TCRdb processed the PCR reads anew with MiXCR; each CDR3 protein has one entry. The data contain roughly 410,000 distinct CDR3 sequences, around 37% of them singletons. No antigen is known for these receptors. Study-level points and caveats: Higher frequency in patients than in controls was seen for about 5 TRBV segments, with TRBV5-6, TRBV5-1 and TRBV20-1 among them.

The specimen sequenced was blood. These TCRs come from a girl aged 10 to 17 with multiple sclerosis.

This clonotype was seen a handful of times. The chain carries TRBV27 and TRBJ2-7; D uncertain. The CDR3 sequence is 13 residues long. V was pared by 6 bases and J by 2 bases, with 11 bases between. Germline loops: CDR1 MNHEY, CDR2 SMNVEV (reference sequence). CDR3 amino acids: CASSDQETYEQYF. In nucleotides, the CDR3 is TGTGCCAGCAGCGATCAGGAGACCTACGAGCAGTACTTC.

The table lists this clonotype with a few counts. This rearrangement joins TRBV7-6 to TRBJ2-7, with 7 bases identical to TRBD2. This CDR3 has 15 residues. Trimming cost V 5 bases and J 0 bases; bases outside gene matches: 7. Germline V gene lookup returns CDR1 SGHVS and CDR2 FNYEAQ. CDR3: CASSGLGGSSYEQYF. CDR3 nucleotides: TGTGCCAGCAGCGGATTGGGCGGGAGCTCCTACGAGCAGTACTTC.

The rearrangement links TRBV4-1 to TRBJ2-2, with 9 bases fitting TRBD2. This CDR3 has 18 amino acids. Germline V lookup: CDR1 MGHRA, CDR2 YSYEKL. Losses at the gene ends were 0 bases for V and 1 base for J; bases not matched to a gene: 6. CDR3: CASSQDRLAVMNTGELFF. The CDR3 coding sequence is TGCGCCAGCAGCCAAGATAGACTAGCGGTGATGAACACCGGGGAGCTGTTTTTT.

The chain employs TRBV5-1 and TRBJ1-6; tentatively, D is TRBD1 (5 bases). From germline, CDR1 is SGHRS and CDR2 YFSETQ. The ends were cut back, 5 bases at V and 7 bases at J, with 16 bases in the middle. CDR3 length: 15 amino acids. This chain's CDR3 is CASRDEGIWNSPLHF. The CDR3 nucleotides are TGCGCCAGCAGGGATGAGGGGATCTGGAATTCACCCCTCCACTTT.

The genes are TRBV7-2 and TRBJ1-2, with 9 bases lining up with TRBD1. This CDR3 is 12 amino acids long. V lost 5 bases and J lost 8; bases outside the gene matches: 3. Germline V gene data show CDR1 as SGHTA and CDR2 as FQGNSA. The CDR3 region is CASSGQGRGYTF. CDR3 coding DNA: TGTGCCAGCAGCGGACAGGGGCGCGGCTACACCTTC.

This clonotype occurred a few times. The chain carries TRBV2 and TRBJ2-3; the match to TRBD1 covers 9 bases. CDR1 and CDR2 (germline): SNHLY, FYNNEI. The CDR3 has 11 residues. After removal of 7 bases from V and 12 bases from J, the junction contained 5 bases not matched to a gene. The CDR3 is CASMRDRVQYF. The CDR3 DNA is TGTGCCAGCATGCGGGACAGGGTTCAGTATTTT.

This sequence joins TRBV7-9 and TRBJ2-1; 11 bases agree with TRBD2. V trimming: 1 base; J trimming: 7 bases; junction bases outside the gene matches: 9. The CDR3 is 17 amino acids. CDR1 is SEHNR and CDR2 is FQNEAQ in the germline V gene (reference sequence). The DNA of the CDR3 is TGTGCCAGCAGCTTAGTGGCTAGCGGGGGGATAGGGAATGAGCAGTTCTTC. Encoded protein: CASSLVASGGIGNEQFF.

The chain is built from TRBV10-3 and TRBJ2-7; TRBD2 might be the D (5 bases). The V end lost 5 bases, the J end lost 0 bases, and 17 bases lay between the germline ends. Germline V gene lookup returns CDR1 ENHRY and CDR2 SYGVKD. The CDR3 consists of 16 residues. CDR3 DNA: TGTGCCATCAGTCCACTGATGCCGGGGAACTCCTACGAGCAGTACTTC. Residues: CAISPLMPGNSYEQYF.

The chain combines TRBV7-9 with TRBJ2-5, with D unclear. The J call may be mistaken, given a closer DNA end match to TRBJ2-1. The CDR3 is 14 residues long. The germline V gene encodes CDR1 SEHNR and CDR2 FQNEAQ (reference sequence). The CDR3 DNA follows: TGTGCCAGCAGCTTAGAGGCTACCCAAGAGACCCAGTTCTTC. It codes for CASSLEATQETQFF.

This clonotype was seen a handful of times. The chain joins TRBV4-2 to TRBJ1-2; maybe TRBD1 (5 bases). CDR1 and CDR2 (germline): LGHNA, YNFKEQ. Trimming shortened V by 1 base and J by 4 bases, and 10 bases separated the two germline ends. This CDR3 has 14 amino acids. This CDR3 reads CASSQVGPSYGYTF. The CDR3 DNA reads as TGTGCCAGCAGCCAAGTGGGACCGAGCTATGGCTACACCTTC.

This clonotype has more than one count but fewer than ten. CDR3: CASSTSGDTDTQYF. The CDR3 bases are TGCGCCAGCAGCACGAGCGGTGACACAGATACGCAGTATTTT. The chain joins TRBV5-1 to TRBJ2-3; D may be TRBD2 (5 bases). The CDR3 sequence is 14 residues long. The V end was cut by 4 bases, the J end by 2 bases, with 11 bases between. Germline assignment: CDR1 SGHRS and CDR2 YFSETQ.

The chain recombines TRBV3-1 with TRBJ2-1; TRBD1 matches at 7 bases. CDR3 length: 15 residues. V shed 3 bases, J shed 8 bases, and the junction held 10 bases outside the gene matches. Looked up from germline, CDR1 is LGHDT and CDR2 is YNNKEL (reference sequence). The CDR3 nucleotides read TGTGCCAGCAGCCAGCAAGCGAGGGGGCCTGATGAGCAGTTCTTC. This translates into CASSQQARGPDEQFF.

This rearrangement joins TRBV25-1 to TRBJ2-1; 14 positions agree with TRBD2. Germline CDR1 MGHDK, CDR2 SYGVNS. V dropped 4 bases and J dropped 4; count of bases not matched to a gene: 6. The CDR3 contains 17 residues. CDR3 protein: CASSATSGGAGYNEQFF. CDR3 sequence (DNA): TGTGCCAGCAGTGCGACTAGCGGGGGGGCGGGGTACAATGAGCAGTTCTTC.

This chain connects TRBV6-5 to TRBJ1-2, with D maybe TRBD1 (6 bases). The CDR3 has 16 amino acids. Per germline, CDR1 MNHEY and CDR2 SVGAGI. The V end was cut by 0 bases, the J end by 3 bases, with 14 bases between. The CDR3 DNA follows: TGTGCCAGCAGTTACTCGGGGGGGGCGGAAGACTATGGCTACACCTTC. It encodes CASSYSGGAEDYGYTF.

About this clonotype itself: Mismatch with germline at one junction end may stem from a read error. This chain uses TRBV13 with TRBJ2-5, with D tentatively TRBD2 (5 bases). CDR1 and CDR2 from the germline V gene are PRHDT and FYEKMQ (reference sequence). The CDR3 sequence is 14 residues long. As DNA, the CDR3 is TGTGCCAGCAACTTAAGAGGGTACCAAGAGACCCAGTACTTC. Translation: CASNLRGYQETQYF.

This clonotype has only a few counts. The gene calls are TRBV27 and TRBJ2-6; possible D gene TRBD1, 5 bases. The CDR3 runs 17 residues. In germline, CDR1 is MNHEY, CDR2 SMNVEV (reference sequence). V gave up 4 bases and J gave up 0 bases, with 13 bases separating them. The CDR3 bases are TGTGCCAGCAGTTGGGGCAGCTCCCTCTCTGGGGCCAACGTCCTGACTTTC. Protein: CASSWGSSLSGANVLTF.

The CDR3 protein is CASRGTFSSTEAFF. The DNA for the CDR3 is TGCGCCAGCAGGGGGACTTTTAGTTCCACTGAAGCTTTCTTT. The chain couples TRBV4-1 to TRBJ1-1, with D maybe TRBD1 (5 bases). The CDR3 runs 14 residues. CDR1 and CDR2 from the germline V gene are MGHRA and YSYEKL. Trimming shortened V by 6 bases and J by 4 bases, and 15 bases separated the two germline ends.

This clonotype was seen at least ten times. The rearrangement uses TRBV7-9 and TRBJ2-5, with D possibly being TRBD1 (5 bases). CDR3 length: 13 amino acids. Trimming took 6 bases from V and 2 from J, leaving 10 bases between them. CDR1 and CDR2 (germline): SEHNR, FQNEAQ (reference sequence). CDR3 residues: CASSSDRQETQYF. CDR3 in DNA: TGTGCCAGCAGTTCCGACAGACAAGAGACCCAGTACTTC.

A few counts support this clonotype. CDR3 DNA sequence: TGTGCCACCAGTGCCCCACGGCGTCCGGGGGATCGGAACACCGGGGAGCTGTTTTTT. Its protein product is CATSAPRRPGDRNTGELFF. This chain joins TRBV24-1 and TRBJ2-2; D may be TRBD2 (6 bases). The V and J ends lost 5 bases and 1 base respectively, with 22 bases between them. CDR1 and CDR2 (germline): KGHDR, SFDVKD. CDR3 size: 19 residues.

J is TRBJ1-4 and V is TRBV20-1; D call uncertain. CDR3 length: 14 residues. V was trimmed by 4 bases and J by 0 bases, leaving 9 bases between them. Germline V gene data show CDR1 as DFQATT and CDR2 as SNEGSKA (reference sequence). The CDR3 region is CSAITAATNEKLFF. Written as DNA, the CDR3 is TGCAGTGCTATTACAGCTGCAACTAATGAAAAACTGTTTTTT.

The V call is TRBV7-9, the J call TRBJ1-1; D remains unclear. The V end was cut by 3 bases, the J end by 8 bases, with 10 bases between. Germline V gene lookup returns CDR1 SEHNR and CDR2 FQNEAQ (reference sequence). CDR3 size: 12 residues. The CDR3 DNA reads TGTGCCAGCAGCTTGGACCATAGAGAAGCTTTCTTT. This translates into CASSLDHREAFF.